This T cell receptor (beta chain) was retrieved from a study of blood T cell repertoires in COVID-19. Study details: Donors in the United States, Italy and Spain gave samples during acute or convalescent COVID-19.

The CDR3 spans 15 residues. CDR1 is MNHEY and CDR2 is SMNVEV in the germline V gene (reference sequence). After removal of 1 base from V and 5 bases from J, the junction contained 7 bases not matched to a gene. In the original processing: Reference gene primer amplification gave nucleated cell count estimates. Method: immunoSEQ multiplex PCR; TCRdb's copy keeps in-frame clones and lacks some. The V and J calls and the clone size are those of that table, but D and trimming were determined from the DNA. The sample records a few hundred thousand clones, about 91% being singletons. The receptor was isolated from a woman aged 55-69 years with acute or convalescent COVID-19. The chain links TRBV27 to TRBJ2-5; TRBD1 aligns across 7 bases. The sample consisted of peripheral blood. The CDR3 loop reads CASSLWPGGQETQYF. In DNA form, the CDR3 reads TGTGCCAGCAGTTTATGGCCAGGGGGTCAGGAGACCCAGTACTTC.